The TCR beta chain described here comes from a study of shared clonotypes between healthy human individuals. Trimming removed 0 bases from V and 4 bases from J, with 16 bases in between. The length of the CDR3 is 16 residues. The germline V gene has CDR1 SGHRS and CDR2 YFSETQ. Study-level findings and limits: Since donors were few, the genetic and exposure-history diversity represented was limited.

With respect to this clone: Its antigen remains unidentified.

Libraries were prepared by immunoSEQ multiplex PCR; TCRdb keeps only in-frame clonotypes and omits some of them. Here the sample spans about 480,000 clones, 75% to 80% being singletons. V and J are TRBV5-1 and TRBJ1-2; D might be TRBD1 (5 bases). The sequence derives from a woman in her thirties or forties in good health. Some clones in this sample may be carry-over from other donors' samples. The sample consisted of PBMCs. Written as DNA, the CDR3 is TGCGCCAGCAGCTTGGACGCGGGACGCCGGCTCTATGGCTACACCTTC. As protein: CASSLDAGRRLYGYTF. Together with reference TRBV5-1 and TRBJ1-2, the CDR3 gives the full variable domain: KAGVTQTPRYLIKTRGQQVTLSCSPISGHRSVSWYQQTPGQGLQFLFEYFSETQRNKGNFPGRFSGRQFSNSRSEMNVSTLELGDSALYLCASSLDAGRRLYGYTFGSGTRLTVV.